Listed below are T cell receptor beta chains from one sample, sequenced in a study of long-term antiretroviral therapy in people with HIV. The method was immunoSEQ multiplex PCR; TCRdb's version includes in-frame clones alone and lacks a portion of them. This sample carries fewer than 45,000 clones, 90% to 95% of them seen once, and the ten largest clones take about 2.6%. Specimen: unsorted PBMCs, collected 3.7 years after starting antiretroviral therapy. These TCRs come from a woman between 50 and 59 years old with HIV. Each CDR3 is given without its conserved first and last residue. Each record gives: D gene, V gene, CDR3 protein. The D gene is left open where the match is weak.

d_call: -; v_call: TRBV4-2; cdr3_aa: ASSHWGGGGWNTEAF
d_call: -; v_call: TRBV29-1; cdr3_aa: SVEIPGWPQETQY
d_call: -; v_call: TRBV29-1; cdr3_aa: SVERQLSSGNTIY
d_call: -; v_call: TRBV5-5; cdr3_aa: ASSPLPAFRYGYT
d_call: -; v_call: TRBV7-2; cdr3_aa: ASSLEGIEAF
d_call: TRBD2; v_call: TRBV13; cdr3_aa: ASSRTRGDHNEQF
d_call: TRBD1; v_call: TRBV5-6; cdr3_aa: ASSSGTGGETQY
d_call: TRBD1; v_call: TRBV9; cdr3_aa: ASSPAVITGVANYGYT
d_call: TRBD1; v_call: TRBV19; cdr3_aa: ASSPRQGMDEKLF
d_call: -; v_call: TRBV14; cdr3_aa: ASSLSLVTAPLH
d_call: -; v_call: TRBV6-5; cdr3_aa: ASSLARQYTDTQY
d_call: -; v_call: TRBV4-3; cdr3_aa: ASSQDRSYEQY
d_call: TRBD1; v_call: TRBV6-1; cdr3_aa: ASRSGQLINTIY
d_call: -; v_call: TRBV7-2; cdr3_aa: ASSLQAGDSYEQY
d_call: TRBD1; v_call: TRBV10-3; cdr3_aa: AARGTNTEAF
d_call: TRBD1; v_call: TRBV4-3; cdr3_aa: ASSLGQGLSYEQY
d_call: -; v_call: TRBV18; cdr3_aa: ASSREDGGGYEQY
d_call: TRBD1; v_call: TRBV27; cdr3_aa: ASSLSRTGTGELF
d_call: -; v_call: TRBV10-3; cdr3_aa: AISVGTSQPQH
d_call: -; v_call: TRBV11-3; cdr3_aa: ASGLQGWKGNTIY
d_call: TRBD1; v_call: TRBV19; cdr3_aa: ASSTGGIQGEQY
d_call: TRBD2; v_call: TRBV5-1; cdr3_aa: ASSLAGTRVSDTQY
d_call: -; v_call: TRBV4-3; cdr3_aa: ASSQDLGKSSYNEQF
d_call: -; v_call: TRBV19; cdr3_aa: ASSTRGAPDSPLH
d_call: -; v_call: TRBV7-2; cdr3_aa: ASSLVATVKNTEAF
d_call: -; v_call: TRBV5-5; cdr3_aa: ASSLNPGVNGNQPQH
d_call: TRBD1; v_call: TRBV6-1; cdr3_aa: ASTRGTGNEKLF
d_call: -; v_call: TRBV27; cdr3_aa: ASSLWSGPYEQY
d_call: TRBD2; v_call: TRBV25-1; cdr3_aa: ASSEFSGANQETQY